This TCR beta chain was observed in a study of metastatic and nonmetastatic thyroid tumors. Study-wide context: The comparison covered peripheral blood and tumor or nodule tissue in malignant and benign thyroid patients. Findings and limits, study-wide: Significantly higher TCR beta diversity was reportedly seen in malignant thyroid tumors than benign nodules, in blood and tumor.

All patients were treatment-naive before thyroid surgery. In the original analysis: In papillary thyroid cancer, a distant-metastasis classifier was built using CDR3 differences across clinicopathological groups. TCRdb re-clonotyped the PCR reads via MiXCR. It is TCRdb's table, rather than the study itself, that gives the V and J calls and clone size. The data show 21,000 or so clones, 22% seen once. This clone was recorded many times. The antigen is not known. Sequenced material: tumor tissue. This receptor was taken from a female donor with papillary thyroid cancer or a benign thyroid nodule (not recorded which). Some clones in this sample may be carry-over from other donors' samples.

The CDR3 region has the DNA TGTGCCAGCAGCGTAGGGGACTGGAACACTGAAGCTTTCTTT. Translated, it gives CASSVGDWNTEAFF. J is TRBJ1-1 and V is TRBV9; possible D gene TRBD1, 5 bases. Germline CDR1 is SGDLS and CDR2 is YYNGEE. Between the trimmed V and J ends, which lost 0 bases and 1 base, there was a span of 7 bases. The CDR3 has 14 amino acids.